This T cell receptor beta chain comes out of a study of metastatic and nonmetastatic thyroid tumors. Study information: Repertoires of blood and of tissue (tumor or nodule) from malignant and benign thyroid patients were compared.

The CDR3 contains 13 residues. CDR1 is MNHNS and CDR2 is SASEGT in the germline V gene. Overall study results and limits: Malignant thyroid tumors reportedly exceeded benign nodules significantly in TCR beta diversity, with the difference appearing in blood and tumor.

In this sample, this clone turned up a few times. Its antigen is still unknown. The junction and the germline gene differ at one end; a read error may be behind it. Patients were all untreated before their thyroid surgery. Using MiXCR, TCRdb re-called clones from the PCR reads. The sample includes about 49,000 clones, approximately 22% seen only once; the top ten take under 4.5%. The TCR originated in a female donor with papillary thyroid cancer or a benign thyroid nodule (not recorded which). Some clones in this sample may be carry-over from other donors' samples. Sequencing was done on a sample of blood. This rearrangement joins TRBV6-1 to TRBJ1-2; D is ambiguous. The CDR3 region has the DNA TGTGCCAGCAGTGCGGCGGGATGTTATGGCTACATCTTC. Translated, it gives CASSAAGCYGYIF.